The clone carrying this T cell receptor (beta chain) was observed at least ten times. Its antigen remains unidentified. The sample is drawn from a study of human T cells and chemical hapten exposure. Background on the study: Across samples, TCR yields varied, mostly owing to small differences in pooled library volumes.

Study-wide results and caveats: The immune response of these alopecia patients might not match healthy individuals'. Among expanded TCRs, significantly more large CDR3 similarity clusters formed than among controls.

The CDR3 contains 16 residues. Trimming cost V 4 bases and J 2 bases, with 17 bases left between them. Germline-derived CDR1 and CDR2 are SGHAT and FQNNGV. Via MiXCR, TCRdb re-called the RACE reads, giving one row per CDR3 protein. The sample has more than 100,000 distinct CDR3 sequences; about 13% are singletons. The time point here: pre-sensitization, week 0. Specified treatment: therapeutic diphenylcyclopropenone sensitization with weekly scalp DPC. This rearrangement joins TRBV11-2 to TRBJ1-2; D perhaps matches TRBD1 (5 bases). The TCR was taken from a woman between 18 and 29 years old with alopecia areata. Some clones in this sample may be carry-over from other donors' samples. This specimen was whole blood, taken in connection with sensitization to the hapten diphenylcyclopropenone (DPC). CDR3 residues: CASSSTAWGTNYGYTF. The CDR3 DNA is TGTGCCAGCAGCTCCACCGCTTGGGGCACCAACTATGGCTACACCTTC. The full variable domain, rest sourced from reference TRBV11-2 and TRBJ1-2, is EAGVAQSPRYKIIEKRQSVAFWCNPISGHATLYWYQQILGQGPKLLIQFQNNGVVDDSQLPKDRFSAERLKGVDSTLKIQPAKLEDSAVYLCASSSTAWGTNYGYTFGSGTRLTVV.